This TCR beta chain was documented in a study of identical twins. One entry per CDR3 protein results from TCRdb running MiXCR on the 5' RACE reads. The data hold 1,800,000 or so distinct CDR3 sequences, with about 30% observed a single time. Trimming took off 6 bases at V and 0 bases at J, with 17 bases between the two ends. Germline V gives CDR1 MNHNS, CDR2 SASEGT. This CDR3 contains 16 residues. A remark on this clonotype: What it recognizes is unknown.

Study-level findings and limits: In cord blood, abundant beta clonotypes had fewer insertions; memory showed no trend.

The V and J genes are TRBV6-1 and TRBJ2-5; either TRBD1 or TRBD2 may supply D (5 bases each). The specimen was cord blood. This receptor was identified in a newborn girl in good health. The CDR3 bases are TGTGCCAGCAGCGGAAAAACTCGGGGCTACCAAGAGACCCAGTACTTC. Translated, it gives CASSGKTRGYQETQYF.